These 24 T cell receptor delta chains share one sample of origin, sequenced in a study of γδ T cells in repeated Plasmodium falciparum infection. Gammadelta T cells were flow-sorted from PBMC into Vgamma9/Vdelta2+ and Vdelta2-negative populations for bulk analysis. TCRdb reprocessed the multiplex PCR reads through CATT. The data contain 85,000 to 90,000 delta-chain clones, 1.4% of them singletons. The sequenced material came from gamma-delta T cells from blood. These TCRs come from a pool of human donors (malaria-infected and uninfected, not separated).

On this clone: TCRdb pairs this DNA with a much larger clone's protein that differs at residue 6, likely a read error; the protein shown was translated from the DNA. V is TRDV1 and J is TRDJ1, with 10 bases lining up with TRDD3. No J gene was available from TCRdb, and it was assigned here by a germline match of the DNA. Germline CDR1 and CDR2: TSWWSYY and QGS. The CDR3 length is 18 residues. V dropped 6 bases and J dropped 4; count of bases not matched to a gene: 17. The CDR3 DNA sequence: TGTGCTCTTGGTATTAACGACCATGGGGGGGATACGAACGATAAACTCATCTTT. Its protein product is CALGINDHGGDTNDKLIF.

About this clone: The protein that TCRdb holds for this DNA derives from a much larger clone and differs from the translated DNA at residue 10, which likely indicates a read error; the protein shown here is translated from the DNA. This CDR3 is CACDTGLGDSLAGTDKLIF. CDR3 bases: TGTGCCTGTGACACCGGACTGGGGGATTCCCTAGCGGGCACCGATAAACTCATCTTT. The chain couples TRDV2 to TRDJ1, with 10 bases fitting TRDD3. V lost 0 bases to trimming and J lost 1 base; unmatched junction nucleotides: 13. The germline gives CDR1 GEAIGNYY, CDR2 EKD. This CDR3 is 19 amino acids long.

As to this clone: This likely stems from a read error, as it lies one base from a far larger clone. The same CDR3 can be traced to other DNA sequences in this sample. The gene calls are TRDV2 and TRDJ1; D uncertain. TCRdb gives no J gene; it was assigned here by matching the DNA to germline. CDR3 length: 14 amino acids. In germline, CDR1 is GEAIGNYY, CDR2 EKD. CDR3 nucleotide sequence: TGTGCCTGCGACACCGTACCCATATCCGATAAACTCATCTTT. It codes for CACDTVPISDKLIF.

Many counts were recorded for this clone. The protein that TCRdb holds for this DNA derives from a much larger clone and differs from the translated DNA at residue 8, which likely indicates a read error; the protein shown here is translated from the DNA. The rearrangement links TRDV2 to TRDJ1, with a tentative D call TRDD3 (6 bases). TCRdb is silent on the J gene; assignment here came from matching the DNA to germline. The germline V gene has CDR1 GEAIGNYY and CDR2 EKD. This CDR3 comprises 19 residues. Deletions cut 0 bases from V and 2 bases from J, with 24 bases between. CDR3 coding DNA: TGTGCCTGTGACACCGTGGGGGGTCCCCCTCGGAGGAGGACCGATAAACTCATCTTT. It yields the protein CACDTVGGPPRRRTDKLIF.

Points on this clone: The protein recorded in TCRdb matches a much larger clone and deviates from this DNA's translation at residue 27, suggesting a read error; the protein here is obtained by translating the DNA. The V segment is TRDV2, and no J call was made; the table's D call, TRDD3, was not checked against the DNA. From germline, CDR1 is GEAIGNYY and CDR2 EKD. This CDR3 spans 28 amino acids. CDR3: CACDTAKTSQPKYWGIRSGLPHTDKLTF. The DNA for the CDR3 is TGTGCCTGTGACACCGCAAAGACGTCCCAGCCCAAGTACTGGGGGATACGTTCTGGATTACCTCACACCGATAAACTCACCTTT.

In the case of this clone: A single base is all that separates this from a far larger clone, so a read error is likely. Distinct nucleotide sequences in the sample also encode this CDR3. This chain uses TRDV1 with TRDJ1; the D is unclear. Assignment of the J gene here rests on matching the DNA to germline, because TCRdb gives none. V was clipped by 4 bases and J by 5 bases, with 17 bases between them. There are 15 residues in the CDR3. Germline V gene sequence: CDR1 TSWWSYY, CDR2 QGS. Here the CDR3 reads CALGGDPDPADKLIF. The CDR3 region has the DNA TGTGCTCTTGGGGGGGACCCCGATCCTGCGGATAAACTCATCTTT.

Regarding this clone: Translating this DNA gives a protein that differs at residue 11 from the TCRdb one, which belongs to a much larger clone; a read error is likely, and the protein shown is this translation. The V call is TRDV2, the J call TRDJ2; 13 nucleotides align to TRDD3. Germline CDR1 GEAIGNYY, CDR2 EKD. CDR3 size: 16 residues. The CDR3 sequence: CACDRLGDTLIAQLFF. In DNA form, the CDR3 reads TGTGCCTGTGACAGACTGGGGGATACGTTGATAGCACAACTCTTCTTT.

This clone was seen only a few times. TCRdb shows a much larger clone's protein in place of this DNA's translation, and the two differ at residue 10, likely through a read error; the protein shown is translated from the DNA. This chain uses TRDV1 with TRDJ1, with 9 bases matching TRDD3. TCRdb carries no J gene annotation; the J gene was assigned here by matching the DNA with germline. Germline V gene sequence: CDR1 TSWWSYY, CDR2 QGS. This CDR3 is 25 amino acids long. V trimming: 0 bases; J trimming: 0 bases; junction bases outside the gene matches: 29. The CDR3 reads CALGELYPTLYPPGDTPKYTDKLIF. In DNA, the CDR3 is TGTGCTCTTGGGGAACTCTATCCTACGCTTTACCCCCCGGGGGATACTCCAAAATACACCGATAAACTCATCTTT.

Notes on this clone: The TCRdb protein, from a much larger clone, departs from this DNA's translation at residue 8, likely by read error; the protein shown derives from the DNA. The chain has TRDV2 and TRDJ1, with unresolved D. The J gene was missing in TCRdb and was found by matching the end of the DNA to germline. Germline values: CDR1 GEAIGNYY, CDR2 EKD. The V and J ends lost 0 bases and 0 bases respectively, with 13 bases between them. The CDR3 length is 16 residues. The CDR3 coding sequence is TGTGCCTGTGACACCCGTGGTGAGGACAACACCGATAAACTCATCTTT. Translating it yields CACDTRGEDNTDKLIF.

Concerning this clone: A read error likely explains why the TCRdb protein, taken from a much larger clone, differs from this DNA's translation at residue 20; the protein shown is translated from the DNA. The chain links TRDV2 to TRDJ1; 10 bases match TRDD3. The J gene is absent in TCRdb and was assigned here via DNA matching to germline. The length of the CDR3 is 25 residues. The germline gives CDR1 GEAIGNYY, CDR2 EKD. Trimming at V came to 0 bases and at J to 3 bases, leaving 33 bases not matched to a gene. The CDR3 bases are TGTGCCTGTGACACCGTCGGTCTGGGGGGATACGCGGCGAACCGCGTATCCGAGACCTCCGATAAACTCATCTTT. Its protein is CACDTVGLGGYAANRVSETSDKLIF.

This clone has just a few counts. This likely traces to a read error, being one base from a far larger clone. This CDR3 is also generated by other DNA sequences in the sample. The chain employs TRDV2 and TRDJ1, with D uncertain. As TCRdb names no J gene, one was assigned here on the basis of a DNA match to germline. The CDR3 contains 14 residues. CDR1 is GEAIGNYY, CDR2 EKD, per germline. Trimming took off 4 bases at V and 0 bases at J, with 11 bases between the two ends. CDR3: CACDTGRYTDKLIF. The CDR3 bases are TGTGCCTGTGATACCGGGCGCTACACCGATAAACTCATCTTT.

This clone was recorded a few times. TCRdb lists the protein of a much larger clone for this DNA, which differs at residue 5, so this is likely a read error; the protein given here is translated from the DNA itself. The chain is built from TRDV1 and TRDJ1; 10 bases align to TRDD3. TCRdb records no J gene; here it was assigned by comparing the DNA to germline. V lost 4 bases to trimming and J lost 0 bases; unmatched junction nucleotides: 29. Germline CDR1 is TSWWSYY and CDR2 is QGS. CDR3 size: 24 residues. The chain's CDR3 is CALGGLVTTSVGFWGITYTDKLIF. CDR3 in DNA: TGTGCTCTTGGGGGACTAGTTACCACCTCTGTGGGGTTCTGGGGGATAACCTACACCGATAAACTCATCTTT.

Worth noting for this clone: TCRdb records a much larger clone's protein for this DNA, with a difference at residue 6 that likely arises from a read error; the protein given is the translation of the DNA. The chain combines TRDV3 with TRDJ1, with D unclear. The CDR3 is 18 amino acids. The V gene lost 2 bases and the J gene lost 0 bases, with 25 bases spanning the gap. Per germline, CDR1 TVYSNPD and CDR2 GDNSRS (reference sequence). The CDR3 loop reads CAFYGSSRPSSYTDKLIF. The CDR3 DNA sequence: TGTGCCTTTTACGGTTCCAGCCGTCCATCGTCGTACACCGATAAACTCATCTTT.

With respect to this clone: A far larger clone is one nucleotide away, so this likely arose from a read error. This CDR3 is also generated by other DNA sequences in the sample. The CDR3 region is CACDPLVLYTDKLIF. The DNA of the CDR3 is TGTGCCTGTGACCCCCTGGTCCTCTACACCGATAAACTCATCTTT. The gene calls are TRDV2 and TRDJ1; no firm D call. TCRdb leaves out the J gene; it was filled in here by matching the DNA to germline. Trimming left V 3 bases short and J 0 bases short, with 13 bases between. Germline V gene data show CDR1 as GEAIGNYY and CDR2 as EKD. The CDR3 sequence is 15 residues long.

This clone was observed a handful of times. The likely explanation is a read error, given a far larger clone one base away. Within the sample, other DNA sequences also encode this same CDR3. The chain combines TRDV1 with TRDJ1; D might be TRDD2 or TRDD3, each matching 5 bases. CDR3 size: 17 residues. CDR1 is TSWWSYY, CDR2 QGS, per germline. V was clipped by 0 bases and J by 2 bases, with 16 bases between them. CDR3 in amino acids: CALGELFLPWDTDKLIF. The DNA for the CDR3 is TGTGCTCTTGGGGAACTATTCCTGCCCTGGGATACCGATAAACTCATCTTT.

This clone has just a few counts. TCRdb lists the protein of a much larger clone for this DNA, which differs at residue 18, so this is likely a read error; the protein given here is translated from the DNA itself. J is TRDJ1 and V is TRDV1, with TRDD3 identical over 11 bases. Germline V gene lookup returns CDR1 TSWWSYY and CDR2 QGS. CDR3 length equals 22 residues. The CDR3 loop reads CALGERSYWGINPPPYTGKLIF. CDR3 DNA sequence: TGTGCTCTTGGGGAACGTAGTTACTGGGGGATAAACCCTCCGCCGTACACCGGTAAACTCATCTTT.

Regarding this clone: A far larger clone differs by one base, so this is likely a read error. The identical CDR3 is also encoded by other nucleotide sequences in the sample. The V gene was identified as TRDV2, while no J gene was called; the table's D call, TRDD3, has no DNA check behind it. The CDR3 runs to 17 residues. Germline V gives CDR1 GEAIGNYY, CDR2 EKD. The CDR3 DNA sequence: TGTGCCTGTGACACCGTACTGCCCCATTTTGGGACCGATAAGCTCATCTTT. Amino acid sequence: CACDTVLPHFGTDKLIF.

In its sample, this clone was seen a few times. Since a much larger clone is just one base distant, this may be a read error. The identical CDR3 is also encoded by other nucleotide sequences in the sample. V and J are TRDV1 and TRDJ1, with no clear D. Since TCRdb gives no J gene, matching the DNA to germline was used here to assign it. The CDR3 contains 22 residues. Trimming took 2 bases from V and 0 from J, leaving 31 bases between them. Germline loops: CDR1 TSWWSYY, CDR2 QGS. This CDR3 reads CALGEGHRPLLRPSPYTDKLIF. The DNA of the CDR3 is TGTGCTCTTGGGGAAGGGCATCGGCCCCTGCTGAGGCCCTCACCGTACACCGATAAACTCATCTTT.

In the case of this clone: TCRdb's listed protein matches a much larger clone and diverges from this DNA's translation at residue 7, likely through a read error; the protein shown comes from the DNA. This chain connects TRDV2 to TRDJ1; 8 positions agree with TRDD3. The J gene was missing in TCRdb and was found by matching the end of the DNA to germline. Looked up from germline, CDR1 is GEAIGNYY and CDR2 is EKD. The CDR3 contains 18 residues. Trimming at V came to 3 bases and at J to 5 bases, leaving 19 bases not matched to a gene. DNA of the CDR3: TGTGCCTGTGACCGGCTCGGTACTGGGGGCTCCATAAGGGATAAACTCATCTTT. This encodes CACDRLGTGGSIRDKLIF.

In this sample, this clone turned up a few times. TCRdb has a much larger clone's protein, which differs at residue 12 from the translation of this DNA, likely because of a read error; what is shown is the protein translated from the DNA. This CDR3 is CACDTVGLGGYVANRVSETTDKLIF. CDR3 coding DNA: TGTGCCTGTGACACCGTCGGTCTGGGGGGATACGTGGCGAACCGCGTATCCGAGACCACCGATAAACTCATCTTT. The chain combines TRDV2 with TRDJ1, with TRDD3 identical over 10 bases. Because TCRdb records no J gene, it was assigned here through a match of the DNA to germline. The germline V gene has CDR1 GEAIGNYY and CDR2 EKD. The V segment lost 0 bases and the J segment 1 base; nucleotides outside the gene matches: 31. The CDR3 runs 25 residues.

This clone was seen repeatedly, ten times or more. This sequence joins TRDV1 and TRDJ1, with unresolved D. The J gene, absent from TCRdb, was called here by matching the DNA to germline. The germline V gene encodes CDR1 TSWWSYY and CDR2 QGS. The CDR3 extends over 15 amino acids. Between the trimmed V and J ends, which lost 6 bases and 0 bases, there was a span of 14 bases. DNA for the CDR3: TGTGCTCTTGGCCCCCGAATTCAATACACCGATAAACTCATCTTT. It specifies CALGPRIQYTDKLIF.

In its sample, this clone was seen many times. TCRdb's entry gives the protein of a much larger clone, which mismatches this DNA's translation at residue 10, likely from a read error; the protein reported here is translated from the DNA. The CDR3 DNA reads TGTGCTCTTGGGGAACACCTGGGGGATGCGGTGCTCATCTTT. It codes for CALGEHLGDAVLIF. J is TRDJ1 and V is TRDV1, with 9 bases lining up with TRDD3. J gave up 11 bases and V 1 base, and 8 bases lay outside the gene matches. The CDR3 length is 14 residues. The germline V gene encodes CDR1 TSWWSYY and CDR2 QGS.

There are many counts of this clone. Other DNA sequences in the same sample also yield this CDR3. This chain uses TRDV1 with TRDJ1, with unresolved D. Germline V gene sequence: CDR1 TSWWSYY, CDR2 QGS. The CDR3 covers 17 residues. Trimming removed 7 bases at V and 1 base at J, with 22 bases between. DNA for the CDR3: TGTGCTCTTGCTGGTCCTCCGGTGCCTTTGCCCACCGATAAACTCATCTTT. This translates into CALAGPPVPLPTDKLIF.

Worth noting for this clone: This likely traces to a read error, being one base from a far larger clone. The same CDR3 also results from other DNA sequences found in this sample. This chain uses TRDV2 with TRDJ1; a possible D gene is TRDD3 (5 bases). The J gene, left out of TCRdb, was set here by checking the DNA against germline. The germline gives CDR1 GEAIGNYY, CDR2 EKD. CDR3 length: 13 residues. CDR3 region: CACDTGSSDKLIF. CDR3 in DNA: TGTGCCTGCGACACGGGATCCTCCGATAAACTCATCTTT.